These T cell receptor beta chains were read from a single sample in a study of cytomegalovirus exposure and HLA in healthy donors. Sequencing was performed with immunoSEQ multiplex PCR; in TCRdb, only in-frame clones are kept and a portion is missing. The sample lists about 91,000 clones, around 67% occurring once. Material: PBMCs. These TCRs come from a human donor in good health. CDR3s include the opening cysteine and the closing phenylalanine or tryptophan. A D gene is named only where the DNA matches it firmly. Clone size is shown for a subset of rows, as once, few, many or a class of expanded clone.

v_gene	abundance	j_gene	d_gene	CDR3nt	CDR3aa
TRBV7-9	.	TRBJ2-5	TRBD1	TGTGCCAGCAGTTCATCCGGGACAGAAAATCAAGAGACCCAGTACTTC	CASSSSGTENQETQYF
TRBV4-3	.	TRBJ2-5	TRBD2	TGCGCCAGCAGCCAAGTACTAGCGGGGGCGTACCAAGAGACCCAGTACTTC	CASSQVLAGAYQETQYF
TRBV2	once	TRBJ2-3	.	TGTGCCAGCAGTGGGACTGTAGATACGCAGTATTTT	CASSGTVDTQYF
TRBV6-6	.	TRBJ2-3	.	TGTGCCAGCAGCCCCAATGTACTCACAGATACGCAGTATTTT	CASSPNVLTDTQYF
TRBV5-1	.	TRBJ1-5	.	TGCGCCAGCAGCTTGACCCAGGGAACTCAGCCCCAGCATTTT	CASSLTQGTQPQHF
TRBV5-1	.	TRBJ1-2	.	TGCGCCAGCAGCTTGGATATCTTAACACGATCTAACTATGGCTACACCTTC	CASSLDILTRSNYGYTF
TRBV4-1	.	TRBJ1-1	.	TGCGCCAGCAGCCAAGACGTGGCGGGTCGGACTGAAGCTTTCTTT	CASSQDVAGRTEAFF
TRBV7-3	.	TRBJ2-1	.	TGTGCCAGCAGCAAGGACTACGGTGGGAATTCCTACAATGAGCAGTTCTTC	CASSKDYGGNSYNEQFF
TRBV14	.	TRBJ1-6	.	TGTGCCAGCAGCCAACCGGGGACAAACTCCGGTTCACCCCTCCACTTT	CASSQPGTNSGSPLHF
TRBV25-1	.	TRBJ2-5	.	TGTGCCAGCAGTGACGGGGGAGAGACCCAGTACTTC	CASSDGGETQYF
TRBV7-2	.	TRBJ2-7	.	TGTGCCAGCAGCTCCCCGACAGTGCGGTACGAGCAGTACTTC	CASSSPTVRYEQYF
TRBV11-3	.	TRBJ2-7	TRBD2	TGTGCCAGCAGTTTCGGGACTAGCGGAGACTACGAGCAGTACTTC	CASSFGTSGDYEQYF
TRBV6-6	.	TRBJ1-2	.	TGTGCCAGCAGTTACTTGCAGGGTCAGGGCTACACCTTC	CASSYLQGQGYTF
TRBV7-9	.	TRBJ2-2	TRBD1	TGTGCCAGCACCCATACCCGGGACAGGGGAAGCGGGGAGCTGTTTTTT	CASTHTRDRGSGELFF
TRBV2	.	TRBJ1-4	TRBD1	TGTGCCAGCAGTGCCCCGGACAGGGCCTTTAATGAAAAACTGTTTTTT	CASSAPDRAFNEKLFF
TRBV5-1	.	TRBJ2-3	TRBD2	TGCGCCAGCAGCACGACTAGCGGGAACACAGATACGCAGTATTTT	CASSTTSGNTDTQYF
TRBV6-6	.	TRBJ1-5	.	TGTGCCAGCAGTTACGCGGACGGGGGCAATCAGCCCCAGCATTTT	CASSYADGGNQPQHF
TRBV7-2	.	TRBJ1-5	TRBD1	TGTGCCAGCAGCCCAGGACAGGGGTTGCTCCAGCATTTT	CASSPGQGLLQHF
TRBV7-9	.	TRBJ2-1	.	TGTGCCAGCAGCTTACATGGAGTCAATGAGCAGTTCTTC	CASSLHGVNEQFF
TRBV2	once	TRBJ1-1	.	TGTGCCAGCAGGATACTACCTAAAAGCACTGAAGCTTTCTTT	CASRILPKSTEAFF
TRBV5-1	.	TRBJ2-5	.	TGCGCCAGCGGGGCGCAGCAAGAGACCCAGTACTTC	CASGAQQETQYF
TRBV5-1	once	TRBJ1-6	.	TGCGCCAGCAGCCGGGACACACGACCGGAATCACCCCTCCACTTT	CASSRDTRPESPLHF
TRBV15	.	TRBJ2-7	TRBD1	TGTGCCACCACCCTGGACAGGGGCAACGAGCAGTACTTC	CATTLDRGNEQYF
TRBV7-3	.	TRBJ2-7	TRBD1	TGTGCCAGCAGCTTGGGGACAGGGGGCTCCTACGAGCAGTACTTC	CASSLGTGGSYEQYF
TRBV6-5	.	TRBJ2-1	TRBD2	TGTGCCAGCAGTTACGGAGTAGCGGGGCCCCAGCAGTTCTTC	CASSYGVAGPQQFF
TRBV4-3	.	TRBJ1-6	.	TGCGCCAGCAGCCAAGATTATCGGGAGCTAAATTCACCCCTCCACTTT	CASSQDYRELNSPLHF
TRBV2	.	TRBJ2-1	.	TGTGCCAGCAGTGACGATCTGAGGGAGTACAATGAGCAGTTCTTC	CASSDDLREYNEQFF
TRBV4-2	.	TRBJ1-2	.	TGTGCCAGCAGCCTACGGACTAACGCTAACTATGGCTACACCTTC	CASSLRTNANYGYTF
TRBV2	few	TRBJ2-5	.	TGTGCCAGCAGTCCATACGACAGGTCCCAAGAGACCCAGTACTTC	CASSPYDRSQETQYF
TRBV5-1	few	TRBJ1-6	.	TGCGCCAGCAGCTTGGTACAAGAAAATTCACCCCTCCACTTT	CASSLVQENSPLHF
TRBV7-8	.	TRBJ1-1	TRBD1	TGTGCCAGCAGCTTGAACAGGGGGATCACTGAAGCTTTCTTT	CASSLNRGITEAFF
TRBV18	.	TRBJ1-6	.	TGTGCCAGCTCCCTCACAGGGCGTGTCCCCCTCCACTTT	CASSLTGRVPLHF
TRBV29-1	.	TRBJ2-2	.	TGCAGCGTTAATCAGGGCACCGGGGAGCTGTTTTTT	CSVNQGTGELFF
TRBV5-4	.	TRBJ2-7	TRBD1	TGTGCCAGCAGCTTGGGGTCCAGGACAGGGACCTACGAGCAGTACTTC	CASSLGSRTGTYEQYF
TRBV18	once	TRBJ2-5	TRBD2	TGTGCCAGCTCACCGGGACTAGCGCAGGAGACCCAGTACTTC	CASSPGLAQETQYF
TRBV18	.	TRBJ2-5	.	TGTGCCAGCTCACCAAATGACTTTAAGGAGACCCAGTACTTC	CASSPNDFKETQYF
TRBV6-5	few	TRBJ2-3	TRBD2	TGTGCCAGCAGCCCTAGCGGGGGGATTGGGACGCAGTATTTT	CASSPSGGIGTQYF
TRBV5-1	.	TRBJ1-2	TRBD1	TGCGCCAGCAGCTACTCACAGGGGAACTATGGCTACACCTTC	CASSYSQGNYGYTF
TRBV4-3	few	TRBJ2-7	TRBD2	TGCGCCAGCAGCCAAACGACTAGCGGGGGGTTCTACGAGCAGTACTTC	CASSQTTSGGFYEQYF
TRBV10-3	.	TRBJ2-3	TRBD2	TGTGCCGCCCGCGGGGGGACAGATACGCAGTATTTT	CAARGGTDTQYF
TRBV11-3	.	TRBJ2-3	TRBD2	TGTGCCAGCAGCAAGGGACTAGCTTCCGTCGCAGATACGCAGTATTTT	CASSKGLASVADTQYF
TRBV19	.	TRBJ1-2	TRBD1	TGTGCCAGTAGTTTTGGTCAGGGGGCGGTTGATGGCTACACCTTC	CASSFGQGAVDGYTF
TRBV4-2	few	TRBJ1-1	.	TGTGCCAGCAGCCAAGACAGGGGTGAAGCTTTCTTT	CASSQDRGEAFF
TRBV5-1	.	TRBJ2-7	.	TGCGCCAGCAGCTGGGGGGAGCGGCCCGAGCAGTACTTC	CASSWGERPEQYF
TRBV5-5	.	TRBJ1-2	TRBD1	TGTGCCAGCAGCTACGGCAGGGGGTATGGCTACACCTTC	CASSYGRGYGYTF
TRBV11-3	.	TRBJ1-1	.	TGTGCCAGCAGCTTAGTTATTTCCACTGAAGCTTTCTTT	CASSLVISTEAFF
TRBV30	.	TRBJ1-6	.	TGTGCCTGGAGTTGGGGGCTTGATTCACCCCTCCACTTT	CAWSWGLDSPLHF
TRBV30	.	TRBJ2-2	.	TGTGCCTGGAGGGGAAGGGGATCGGCCGGGGAGCTGTTTTTT	CAWRGRGSAGELFF
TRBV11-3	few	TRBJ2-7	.	TGTGCCAGCAGCTTAGGTCGGACAGTCCAGTACTTC	CASSLGRTVQYF
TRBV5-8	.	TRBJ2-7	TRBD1	TGTGCCAGCAGCTTGGGACAGGGCCTACTCTACGAGCAGTACTTC	CASSLGQGLLYEQYF
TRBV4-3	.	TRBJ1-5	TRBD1	TGCGCCAGCAGCCAACGCCGGGACAGCTCTCATCAGCCCCAGCATTTT	CASSQRRDSSHQPQHF
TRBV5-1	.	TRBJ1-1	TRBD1	TGCGCCGGCAGCTTGACAGGGGGGAACACTGAAGCTTTCTTT	CAGSLTGGNTEAFF
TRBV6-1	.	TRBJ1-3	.	TGTGCCAGCAGTGAATTGGACAGCTCTGGAAACACCATATATTTT	CASSELDSSGNTIYF
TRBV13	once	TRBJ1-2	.	TGTGCCAGCAGCTCACAGGGCTATGGCTACACCTTC	CASSSQGYGYTF
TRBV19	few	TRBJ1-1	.	TGTGCCAGTAGTATTGGCTTAATGAACACTGAAGCTTTCTTT	CASSIGLMNTEAFF
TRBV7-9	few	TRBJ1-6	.	TGTGCCAGCAGCTTAGGGAGTTCACCCCTCCACTTT	CASSLGSSPLHF
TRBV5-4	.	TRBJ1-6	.	TGTGCCAGCAGCTCTGGAATTGGGGACTTGATTAATTCACCCCTCCACTTT	CASSSGIGDLINSPLHF